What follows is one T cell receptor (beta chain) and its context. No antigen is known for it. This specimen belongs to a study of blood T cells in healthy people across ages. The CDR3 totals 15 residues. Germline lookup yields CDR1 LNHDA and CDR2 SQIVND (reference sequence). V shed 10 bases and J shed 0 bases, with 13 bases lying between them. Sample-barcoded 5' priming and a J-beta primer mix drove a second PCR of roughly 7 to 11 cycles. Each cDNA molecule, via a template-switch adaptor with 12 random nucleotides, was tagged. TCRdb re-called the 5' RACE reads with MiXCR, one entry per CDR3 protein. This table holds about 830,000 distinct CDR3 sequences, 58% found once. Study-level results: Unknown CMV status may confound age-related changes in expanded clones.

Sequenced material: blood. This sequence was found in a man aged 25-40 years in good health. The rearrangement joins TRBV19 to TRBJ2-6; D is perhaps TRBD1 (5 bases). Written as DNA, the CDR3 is TGTGCCACCCAGACAGTCCACTCTGGGGCCAACGTCCTGACTTTC. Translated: CATQTVHSGANVLTF.